This T cell receptor (beta chain) is from a study of OX40 agonist ivuxolimab in advanced cancers. The wider study: A male proportion of approximately 80% was recorded, with mean age about 54 years and range roughly 23 to 79. Study-wide points: In CD8+ T cells, expanded clones were on average more numerous than in CD4+.

Concerning this clone: Its antigen is not known.

J was trimmed by 2 bases and V by 1 base; bases with no gene match: 4. CDR3 length: 16 amino acids. Germline CDR1 and CDR2: SSHAT and FNYEAQ (reference sequence). Using immunoSEQ multiplex PCR, the repertoire was profiled, and TCRdb retains in-frame clones only, with some absent. The table lists about 36,000 clones, roughly 69% of them singletons. This clonotype was sampled from an adult with an advanced solid tumor such as melanoma, head and neck, liver or kidney cancer. The chain recombines TRBV7-7 with TRBJ2-3; the match to TRBD2 covers 9 bases. Sequencing used CD4+ or CD8+ T cells sorted from blood, obtained in a trial of the OX40 agonist ivuxolimab. The CDR3 DNA is TGTGCCAGCAGCTTAGGAGCGGGACTAGCCACAGATACGCAGTATTTT. Amino acid sequence: CASSLGAGLATDTQYF.